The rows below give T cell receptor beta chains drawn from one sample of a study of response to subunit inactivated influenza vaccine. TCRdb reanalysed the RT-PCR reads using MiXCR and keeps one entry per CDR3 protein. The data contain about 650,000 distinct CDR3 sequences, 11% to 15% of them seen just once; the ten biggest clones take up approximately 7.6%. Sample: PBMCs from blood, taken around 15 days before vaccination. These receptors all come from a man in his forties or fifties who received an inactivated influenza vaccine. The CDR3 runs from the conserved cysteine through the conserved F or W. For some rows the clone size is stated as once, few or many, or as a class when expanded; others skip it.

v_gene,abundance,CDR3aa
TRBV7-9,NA,CASSPLGVVGFF
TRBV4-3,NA,CASSQDLRQPNYGYTF
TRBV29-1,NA,CSVKGLAGVTYEQYF
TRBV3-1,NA,CASSQEGGGWSSPLHF
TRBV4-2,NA,CASSRIGSYEQYF
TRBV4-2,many,CASSQLTGPKAQPQHF
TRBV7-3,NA,CASSSPLGEQFF
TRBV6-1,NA,CATEKGGSGNTIYF
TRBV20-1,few,CSASPGRSYEQYF
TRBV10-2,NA,CASSAQGLGNQPQHF
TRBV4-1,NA,CASSPRIGTVGETQYF
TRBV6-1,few,CASKRLAGYTDTQYF